This TCR beta chain stems from a study of OX40 agonist ivuxolimab in advanced cancers. The overall study: Dose-escalation patients were diagnosed with hepatocellular carcinoma, melanoma, renal cell cancer or head and neck cancer. A history of anti-PD-1, anti-PD-L1 or anti-CTLA-4 therapy was acceptable, and approximately 40% had some.

The V segment lost 6 bases and the J segment 4 bases; nucleotides outside the gene matches: 11. This CDR3 has 16 residues. CDR1 MDHEN and CDR2 SYDVKM come from the germline V gene. Samples of blood were obtained at baseline, on cycle 4 day 1, and on cycle 7 day 1. Using immunoSEQ multiplex PCR, the repertoire was profiled, and TCRdb retains in-frame clones only, with some absent. The table has fewer than 85,000 clones, about nine tenths seen once. The sample was CD4+ or CD8+ T cells sorted from blood, taken in a trial of the OX40 agonist ivuxolimab. The receptor was isolated from an adult with an advanced solid tumor such as melanoma, head and neck, liver or kidney cancer. The chain has TRBV28 and TRBJ1-4, with 7 bases aligning to TRBD1. This chain's CDR3 is CASSVGPGQFNEKLFF. As DNA, the CDR3 is TGTGCCAGCAGCGTGGGACCGGGACAGTTTAATGAAAAACTGTTTTTT.